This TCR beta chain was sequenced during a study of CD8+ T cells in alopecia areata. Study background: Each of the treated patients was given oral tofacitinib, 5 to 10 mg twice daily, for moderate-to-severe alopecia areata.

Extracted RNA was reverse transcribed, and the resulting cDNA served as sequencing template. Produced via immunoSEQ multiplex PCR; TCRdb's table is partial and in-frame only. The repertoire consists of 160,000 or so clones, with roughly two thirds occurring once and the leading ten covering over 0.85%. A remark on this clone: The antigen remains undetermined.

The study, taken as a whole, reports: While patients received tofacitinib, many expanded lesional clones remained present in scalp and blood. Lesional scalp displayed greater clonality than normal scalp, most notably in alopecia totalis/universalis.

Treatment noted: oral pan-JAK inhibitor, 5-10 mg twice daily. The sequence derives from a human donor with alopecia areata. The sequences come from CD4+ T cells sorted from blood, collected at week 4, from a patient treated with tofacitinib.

The DNA for the CDR3 is TGTGCCAGCAGCTTGATGGACAGTTTGAACACTGAAGCTTTCTTT. The encoded protein is CASSLMDSLNTEAFF. The chain carries TRBV11-3 and TRBJ1-1; possible D gene TRBD1, 6 bases. The V gene's germline CDR1 is SGHNT and CDR2 YENEEA. Trimming stripped 3 bases from V and 0 bases from J, with 11 bases between. This CDR3 region has 15 residues.